These T cell receptor beta chains were read from a single sample in a study of T cells in Graves' hyperthyroidism and ophthalmopathy. MiXCR, run by TCRdb on the multiplex PCR reads, gives a single entry per CDR3 protein. The top ten hold approximately 3.9% of the sample, which has about 620,000 distinct CDR3 sequences, 15% to 20% seen once. The sample consisted of blood. The receptors here all came from a woman aged 25 to 39 with Graves' hyperthyroidism. Each CDR3 is given with its conserved first and last residue. A D gene is named only where the DNA matches it firmly. The size field is filled for only some rows; it gives once, few, many or a size class.

CDR3 protein: CASSLGPEGKLFF
CDR3 DNA: TGTGCCAGCAGCCTTGGGCCCGAAGGAAAACTGTTTTTT
V gene: TRBV7-9
clone size: many
D gene: -
J gene: TRBJ1-4

CDR3 protein: CASSLAVGLASNTGELFF
CDR3 DNA: TGCGCCAGCAGCTTGGCCGTGGGCCTAGCCTCGAACACCGGGGAGCTGTTTTTT
V gene: TRBV5-1
clone size: -
D gene: -
J gene: TRBJ2-2

CDR3 protein: CASSYLAGVTDTQYF
CDR3 DNA: TGTGCCAGCAGTTACCTAGCGGGGGTGACAGATACGCAGTATTTT
V gene: TRBV6-6
clone size: many
D gene: TRBD2
J gene: TRBJ2-3

CDR3 protein: CAISEGLAGLRLQYF
CDR3 DNA: TGTGCCATCAGTGAGGGACTAGCGGGACTCAGACTTCAGTATTTT
V gene: TRBV10-3
clone size: -
D gene: TRBD2
J gene: TRBJ2-3

CDR3 protein: CASSYSSGSPNEQYF
CDR3 DNA: TGTGCCAGCAGTTACTCGAGCGGGAGCCCCAACGAGCAGTACTTC
V gene: TRBV6-5
clone size: many
D gene: TRBD2
J gene: TRBJ2-7

CDR3 protein: CSAPNGLAGDVGSYEQYF
CDR3 DNA: TGCAGTGCCCCTAACGGACTAGCGGGAGATGTTGGATCCTACGAGCAGTACTTC
V gene: TRBV20-1
clone size: many
D gene: TRBD2
J gene: TRBJ2-7

CDR3 protein: CASNETQYF
CDR3 DNA: TGTGCCAGCAACGAGACCCAGTACTTC
V gene: TRBV28
clone size: many
D gene: -
J gene: TRBJ2-5

CDR3 protein: CASSLGGLAVEQFF
CDR3 DNA: TGTGCCAGCAGCTTAGGGGGACTAGCGGTTGAGCAGTTCTTC
V gene: TRBV7-2
clone size: many
D gene: TRBD2
J gene: TRBJ2-1

CDR3 protein: CASRAPGTVYEQYF
CDR3 DNA: TGTGCCAGCAGAGCACCCGGGACAGTCTACGAGCAGTACTTC
V gene: TRBV28
clone size: many
D gene: TRBD1
J gene: TRBJ2-7

CDR3 protein: CATSDPDRTYGYTF
CDR3 DNA: TGTGCCACCAGTGACCCGGACAGGACCTATGGCTACACCTTC
V gene: TRBV24-1
clone size: few
D gene: TRBD1
J gene: TRBJ1-2

CDR3 protein: CASSALGSGANVLTF
CDR3 DNA: TGTGCCAGCAGTGCACTAGGCTCTGGGGCCAACGTCCTGACTTTC
V gene: TRBV2
clone size: -
D gene: -
J gene: TRBJ2-6